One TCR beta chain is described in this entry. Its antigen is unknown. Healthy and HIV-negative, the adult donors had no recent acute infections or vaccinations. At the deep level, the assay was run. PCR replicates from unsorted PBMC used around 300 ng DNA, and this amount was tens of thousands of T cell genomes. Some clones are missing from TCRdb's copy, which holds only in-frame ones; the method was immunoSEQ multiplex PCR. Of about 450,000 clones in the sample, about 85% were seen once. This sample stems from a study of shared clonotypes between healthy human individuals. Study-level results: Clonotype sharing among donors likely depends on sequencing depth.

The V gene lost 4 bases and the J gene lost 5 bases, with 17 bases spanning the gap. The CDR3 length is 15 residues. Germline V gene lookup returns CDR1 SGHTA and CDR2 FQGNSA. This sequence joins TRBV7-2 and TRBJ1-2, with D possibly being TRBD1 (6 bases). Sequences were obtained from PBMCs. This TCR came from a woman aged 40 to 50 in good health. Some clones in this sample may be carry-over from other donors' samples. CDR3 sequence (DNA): TGTGCCAGCAGCTCTACCAGGGAGGGACAATATGGCTACACCTTC. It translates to CASSSTREGQYGYTF.